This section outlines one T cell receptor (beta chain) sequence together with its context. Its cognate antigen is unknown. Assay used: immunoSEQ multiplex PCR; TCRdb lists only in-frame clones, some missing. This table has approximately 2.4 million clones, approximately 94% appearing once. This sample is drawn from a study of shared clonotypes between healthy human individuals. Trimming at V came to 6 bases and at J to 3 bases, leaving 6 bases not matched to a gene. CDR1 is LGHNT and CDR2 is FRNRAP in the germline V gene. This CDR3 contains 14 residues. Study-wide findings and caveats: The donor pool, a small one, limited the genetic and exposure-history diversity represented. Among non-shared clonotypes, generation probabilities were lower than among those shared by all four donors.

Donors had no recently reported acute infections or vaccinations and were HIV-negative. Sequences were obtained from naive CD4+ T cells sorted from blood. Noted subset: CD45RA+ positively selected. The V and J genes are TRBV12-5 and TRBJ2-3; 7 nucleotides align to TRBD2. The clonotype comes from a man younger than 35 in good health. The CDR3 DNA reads TGTGCTAGTGGGGGCGGGAGTGGTACAGATACGCAGTATTTT. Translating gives CASGGGSGTDTQYF.